This T cell receptor (beta chain) stems from a study of cytomegalovirus exposure and HLA in healthy donors. The overall study: Earlier results showed some 120 million unique TCR beta sequences derived from some 180 million T cells. Study-wide findings and caveats: Accounts indicate the classifier identified cytomegalovirus status with strong specificity and sensitivity. The listing of 150 to 200 TCR beta chains classed them as cytomegalovirus-associated.

PCR was performed using 60 Vbeta and 13 Jbeta primers. Clones were read by immunoSEQ multiplex PCR, and TCRdb kept only the in-frame ones, dropping some. Among 170,000 or so clones listed, about 80% were seen once. This CDR3 has 15 amino acids. Germline loops: CDR1 SGDLS, CDR2 YYNGEE. V was pared by 2 bases and J by 7 bases, with 15 bases between. Details on this clone: Its cognate antigen is unknown.

The specimen was PBMCs. The clonotype comes from a woman aged 55-70 years in good health and CMV-seropositive. J is TRBJ1-4 and V is TRBV9; tentative D call: TRBD1 (6 bases). CDR3 residues: CASSVQGLGGEKLFF. Written as DNA, the CDR3 is TGTGCCAGCAGCGTCCAGGGGTTGGGTGGTGAAAAACTGTTTTTT.